This TCR beta chain was documented in a study of cytomegalovirus exposure and HLA in healthy donors. Study-wide findings and caveats: According to an earlier analysis, most TCR beta V segments yielded productive rearrangements about 90% or about 30% of the time. When presence/absence was analysed, sequencing depth was taken to be roughly uniform across donors. Reports state that TCR beta sequences accurately predicted most subjects' HLA-A and HLA-B alleles.

Primers for the PCR totalled 60 Vbeta and 13 Jbeta. Produced via immunoSEQ multiplex PCR; TCRdb's table is partial and in-frame only. The sample has roughly 110,000 clones, less than 85% seen once. For this clone: Its antigen is undetermined.

J lost 5 bases, V lost 5 bases, and 7 bases had no gene match. Germline-derived CDR1 and CDR2 are MNHNS and SASEGT. This CDR3 spans 14 amino acids. The TCR originated in a man aged 55 to 69 in good health and CMV-seronegative. Material: PBMCs. This rearrangement joins TRBV6-1 to TRBJ2-5, with 8 bases that match TRBD1. The CDR3 loop is CASSTGQGVETQYF. CDR3 nucleotides: TGTGCCAGCAGTACTGGACAGGGAGTGGAGACCCAGTACTTC.